What follows is one TCR beta chain and its context. Its antigen is unidentified. This specimen belongs to a study of T cells in narcolepsy. Study-wide results and caveats: No autoreactive T cell clone sequences appeared in some memory CD4+ repertoires.

Sequencing was performed with immunoSEQ multiplex PCR; in TCRdb, only in-frame clones are kept and a portion is missing. The table has around 18,000 clones, around 86% seen once. V lost 4 bases and J lost 5; bases outside the gene matches: 12. CDR3 length: 16 amino acids. Germline values: CDR1 SGHNT, CDR2 YYREEE (reference sequence). The chain carries TRBV5-4 and TRBJ1-2; 9 nucleotides match TRBD1. The sequenced sample was memory (CD45RA-) CD4+ T cells from blood. This sequence originates from a human donor in good health. Here the CDR3 reads CASSLFGQGRGYGYTF. In DNA, the CDR3 is TGTGCCAGCAGCCTGTTTGGACAGGGGAGAGGTTATGGCTACACCTTC.